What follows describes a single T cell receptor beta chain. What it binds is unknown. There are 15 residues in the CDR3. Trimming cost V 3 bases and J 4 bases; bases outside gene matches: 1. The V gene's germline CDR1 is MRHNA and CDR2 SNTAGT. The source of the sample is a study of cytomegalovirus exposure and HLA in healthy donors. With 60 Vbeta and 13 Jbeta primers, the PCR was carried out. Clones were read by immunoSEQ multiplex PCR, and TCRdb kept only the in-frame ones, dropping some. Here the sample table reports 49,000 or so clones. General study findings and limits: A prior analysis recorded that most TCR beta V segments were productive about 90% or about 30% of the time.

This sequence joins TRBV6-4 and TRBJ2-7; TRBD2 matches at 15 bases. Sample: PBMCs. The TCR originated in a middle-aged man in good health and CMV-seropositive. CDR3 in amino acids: CASSEGTSGRYEQYF. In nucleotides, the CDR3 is TGTGCCAGCAGTGAAGGGACTAGCGGGAGGTACGAGCAGTACTTC.